Below are 30 T cell receptor beta chains sequenced from a single sample in a study of blood T cell repertoires in COVID-19. The repertoire was sequenced with immunoSEQ multiplex PCR; TCRdb's copy has only in-frame clones and lacks some. The sample includes about 160,000 clones, around 87% of them seen just once. Material: peripheral blood. The receptor source for this set is a woman in her 70s with COVID-19, enrolled during active disease.

The chain employs TRBV7-9 and TRBJ1-2; unclear D gene. CDR1 and CDR2 from the germline V gene are SEHNR and FQNEAQ (reference sequence). The CDR3 extends over 14 amino acids. Between the trimmed V and J ends, which lost 4 bases and 7 bases, there was a span of 16 bases. CDR3 DNA: TGTGCCAGCAGCTCTCTTGTCCCTGAGGGTGGCTACACCTTC. Translating it yields CASSSLVPEGGYTF.

V gene TRBV9 combines with J gene TRBJ1-1; 7 bases are a match to TRBD1. V was pared by 5 bases and J by 4 bases, with 8 bases of the junction left unmatched. Germline lookup yields CDR1 SGDLS and CDR2 YYNGEE. CDR3 length: 14 amino acids. The CDR3 region is CASSYTGESTEAFF. The CDR3 DNA reads TGTGCCAGCAGTTACACAGGGGAGAGCACTGAAGCTTTCTTT.

J is TRBJ2-6 and V is TRBV28, with 9 nucleotides matching TRBD1. Germline V gives CDR1 MDHEN, CDR2 SYDVKM. The CDR3 extends over 17 amino acids. The V segment lost 4 bases and the J segment 1 base; nucleotides outside the gene matches: 5. The CDR3 DNA follows: TGTGCCAGCAGTTACCAACAGGGGGCGTCTGGGGCCAACGTCCTGACTTTC. It specifies CASSYQQGASGANVLTF.

This chain uses TRBV4-1 with TRBJ2-7, with D hard to call. Germline V gene lookup returns CDR1 MGHRA and CDR2 YSYEKL. Deletions cut 5 bases from V and 4 bases from J, with 12 bases between. The CDR3 covers 13 residues. The CDR3 protein is CASSWAVEYEQYF. As DNA, the CDR3 is TGCGCCAGCAGCTGGGCTGTCGAGTACGAGCAGTACTTC.

The chain recombines TRBV7-3 with TRBJ2-3; D is possibly TRBD2 (5 bases). Per the germline V gene, CDR1 is SGHTA and CDR2 is FQGTGA. The CDR3 consists of 16 residues. Between the trimmed V and J ends, which lost 4 bases and 5 bases, there was a span of 19 bases. In DNA form, the CDR3 reads TGTGCCAGCAGCTCCGGTAGGCCAGTTGAGGGAGATACGCAGTATTTT. Translation gives CASSSGRPVEGDTQYF.

The gene calls are TRBV28 and TRBJ1-5; unclear D gene. Trimming took off 6 bases at V and 0 bases at J, with 12 bases between the two ends. CDR3 length equals 15 residues. Germline CDR1 and CDR2: MDHEN and SYDVKM. This chain's CDR3 is CASSPGLYSNQPQHF. The CDR3 region has the DNA TGTGCCAGCAGCCCGGGTCTTTATAGCAATCAGCCCCAGCATTTT.

This chain links TRBV4-1 with TRBJ1-5, with D tentatively TRBD1 (5 bases). The CDR3 totals 13 residues. The V and J ends lost 5 bases and 4 bases respectively, with 9 bases between them. Per the germline V gene, CDR1 is MGHRA and CDR2 is YSYEKL. CDR3: CASSAQGNQPQHF. In DNA form, the CDR3 reads TGCGCCAGCAGCGCCCAGGGAAATCAGCCCCAGCATTTT.

A few counts support this clone. J is TRBJ1-4 and V is TRBV20-1; unclear D gene. Looked up from germline, CDR1 is DFQATT and CDR2 is SNEGSKA (reference sequence). V lost 3 bases, J lost 7 bases, and 12 bases lay in between. This CDR3 comprises 13 residues. The DNA of the CDR3 is TGCAGTGCTAGTCTCGGGAGCGGTGAAAAACTGTTTTTT. It codes for CSASLGSGEKLFF.

This chain joins TRBV13 and TRBJ1-1, with D possibly TRBD1 on 5 matching bases. V dropped 0 bases and J dropped 2 bases, with 10 bases sitting between them. From germline, CDR1 is PRHDT and CDR2 FYEKMQ (reference sequence). The CDR3 extends over 15 amino acids. The CDR3 spells CASSLGAGPNTEAFF. The CDR3 coding sequence is TGTGCCAGCAGCTTAGGGGCAGGGCCTAACACTGAAGCTTTCTTT.

The DNA for the CDR3 is TGTGCCAGTAGTATGCGACACGGGAACACTGAAGCTTTCTTT. Protein sequence: CASSMRHGNTEAFF. J is TRBJ1-1 and V is TRBV19; D is uncertain. V was clipped by 3 bases and J by 1 base, with 9 bases between them. This CDR3 is built from 14 residues. The germline CDR1 and CDR2 sequences are LNHDA and SQIVND (reference sequence).

This clone was recorded a few times. An end of the junction differs from the germline gene, which may be a read error. V usage is TRBV5-4 and J usage is TRBJ1-6; D remains unclear. CDR1 SGHNT and CDR2 YYREEE come from the germline V gene (reference sequence). The CDR3 is 12 amino acids. Here the CDR3 reads CASSSFNSPLHF. The CDR3, as DNA: TGTGCCAGCAGCTCCTTTAATTCACCCCTCCACTTT. Variable domain in full (rest from reference TRBV5-4 and TRBJ1-6): ETGVTQSPTHLIKTRGQQVTLRCSSQSGHNTVSWYQQALGQGPQFIFQYYREEENGRGNFPPRFSGLQFPNYSSELNVNALELDDSALYLCASSSFNSPLHFGNGTRLTVT.

The chain has TRBV6-5 and TRBJ2-7; D is possibly TRBD1 (5 bases). Germline V gives CDR1 MNHEY, CDR2 SVGAGI. CDR3 length: 15 residues. V gave up 4 bases and J gave up 7 bases, with 20 bases separating them. The CDR3 sequence is CASSSGHPNTGEQYF. The DNA of the CDR3 is TGTGCCAGCAGTTCCGGACACCCCAACACCGGGGAGCAGTACTTC.

This chain links TRBV4-1 with TRBJ2-3; D may be TRBD2 (6 bases). The germline gives CDR1 MGHRA, CDR2 YSYEKL. V lost 0 bases and J 6 bases, leaving 16 bases between the germline ends. The CDR3 contains 16 residues. Written as DNA, the CDR3 is TGCGCCAGCAGCCAAGATCCCAGTGGGGGAGGTGATACGCAGTATTTT. This translates into CASSQDPSGGGDTQYF.

This chain joins TRBV7-9 and TRBJ2-7, with 10 bases that match TRBD1. Germline CDR1 SEHNR, CDR2 FQNEAQ (reference sequence). The CDR3 runs to 15 residues. Germline trimming cut 1 base from V and 5 bases from J; bases unmatched to any gene: 5. Written as DNA, the CDR3 is TGTGCCAGCAGCTTAGTCGGGACAGGGGTCCACGAGCAGTACTTC. Protein product: CASSLVGTGVHEQYF.

CDR3 sequence (DNA): TGTGCCATAAGAACAGGGACAACTAATGAAAAACTGTTTTTT. Encoded protein: CAIRTGTTNEKLFF. This chain uses TRBV19 with TRBJ1-4, with D perhaps matching TRBD1 (6 bases). This CDR3 has 14 amino acids. The germline V gene encodes CDR1 LNHDA and CDR2 SQIVND (reference sequence). V was pared by 10 bases and J by 0 bases, with 12 bases between. The full variable domain, completed using reference TRBV19 and TRBJ1-4, is DGGITQSPKYLFRKEGQNVTLSCEQNLNHDAMYWYRQDPGQGLRLIYYSQIVNDFQKGDIAEGYSVSREKKESFPLTVTSAQKNPTAFYLCAIRTGTTNEKLFFGSGTQLSVL.

This clone is a singleton in its sample. This chain links TRBV5-1 with TRBJ1-4; TRBD1 agrees at 8 bases. This CDR3 comprises 18 residues. Germline CDR1 SGHRS, CDR2 YFSETQ. After removal of 4 bases from V and 0 bases from J, the junction contained 11 bases not matched to a gene. The CDR3 reads CASSPGQGLFATNEKLFF. In DNA, the CDR3 is TGCGCCAGCAGCCCTGGACAGGGACTGTTTGCAACTAATGAAAAACTGTTTTTT.

This clone was counted once. V usage is TRBV5-1 and J usage is TRBJ1-2; TRBD1 is a possible D gene (6 bases). The germline V gene encodes CDR1 SGHRS and CDR2 YFSETQ. The V gene lost 7 bases and the J gene lost 8 bases, with 24 bases spanning the gap. This CDR3 comprises 15 residues. The CDR3: CASGLQPGHTEGYTF. The CDR3 bases are TGCGCCAGCGGACTCCAACCGGGACACACGGAGGGCTACACCTTC. Full variable domain (missing parts from reference TRBV5-1 and TRBJ1-2): KAGVTQTPRYLIKTRGQQVTLSCSPISGHRSVSWYQQTPGQGLQFLFEYFSETQRNKGNFPGRFSGRQFSNSRSEMNVSTLELGDSALYLCASGLQPGHTEGYTFGSGTRLTVV.

V gene TRBV15 combines with J gene TRBJ1-1, with D possibly TRBD1 on 6 matching bases. Per germline, CDR1 LNHNV and CDR2 YYDKDF (reference sequence). Trimming removed 1 base at V and 0 bases at J, with 15 bases between. The CDR3 extends over 17 amino acids. The DNA for the CDR3 is TGTGCCACCAGCAGAGCCACAGGGAGGGTGGTGAACACTGAAGCTTTCTTT. Amino acid sequence: CATSRATGRVVNTEAFF.

V is TRBV6-6 and J is TRBJ1-4, with no clear D. V lost 9 bases, J lost 7 bases, and 12 bases lay in between. Germline CDR1 MNHNY, CDR2 SVGAGI (reference sequence). The CDR3 is 12 residues long. The CDR3 protein is CASEFRGEKLFF. The CDR3, as DNA: TGTGCCAGTGAATTCCGGGGTGAAAAACTGTTTTTT.

The chain has TRBV19 and TRBJ2-5, with a possible D match to TRBD1 (6 bases). Germline loops: CDR1 LNHDA, CDR2 SQIVND (reference sequence). The CDR3 consists of 13 residues. V gave up 6 bases and J gave up 4 bases, with 12 bases separating them. Here the CDR3 DNA reads TGTGCCAGTAGCCAACAGGGTCGAGAGACCCAGTACTTC. It codes for CASSQQGRETQYF.

This chain links TRBV7-9 with TRBJ1-2; the match to TRBD1 covers 9 bases. This CDR3 is built from 14 residues. From germline, CDR1 is SEHNR and CDR2 FQNEAQ (reference sequence). With 0 bases clipped from V and 8 bases from J, the junction kept 4 bases outside the gene matches. DNA of the CDR3: TGTGCCAGCAGCTTAGCTGGGACAGGGTACGGCTACACCTTC. It is translated as CASSLAGTGYGYTF. The full variable domain, its missing parts supplied by reference TRBV7-9 and TRBJ1-2, is DTGVSQNPRHKITKRGQNVTFRCDPISEHNRLYWYRQTLGQGPEFLTYFQNEAQLEKSRLLSDRFSAERPKGSFSTLEIQRTEQGDSAMYLCASSLAGTGYGYTFGSGTRLTVV.

This chain links TRBV2 with TRBJ2-3; TRBD1 might be the D (6 bases). The CDR3 covers 16 residues. The germline V gene has CDR1 SNHLY and CDR2 FYNNEI. Trimming shortened V by 6 bases and J by 2 bases, and 18 bases separated the two germline ends. The CDR3, as DNA: TGTGCCAGCAGCAAAGGGACAACTACCCACACAGATACGCAGTATTTT. Protein product: CASSKGTTTHTDTQYF.

The chain has TRBV5-4 and TRBJ2-1; 12 bases line up with TRBD2. Germline CDR1 and CDR2: SGHNT and YYREEE (reference sequence). The V and J ends lost 2 bases and 2 bases, in that order; junction bases with no gene match: 2. The CDR3 sequence is 16 residues long. CDR3 in amino acids: CASSLASGGAYNEQFF. The CDR3 nucleotides read TGTGCCAGCAGCTTAGCTAGCGGGGGGGCCTACAATGAGCAGTTCTTC.

The chain links TRBV9 to TRBJ1-1, with a possible D match to TRBD1 (5 bases). The CDR3 length is 16 residues. Per the germline V gene, CDR1 is SGDLS and CDR2 is YYNGEE. With 0 bases removed from V and 0 bases from J, the gap between germline ends came to 12 bases. CDR3 sequence: CASSVGMGPVNTEAFF. CDR3 sequence (DNA): TGTGCCAGCAGCGTAGGGATGGGGCCAGTGAACACTGAAGCTTTCTTT.

DNA for the CDR3: TGTGCCAGCAGTCCTGTAGGGGGGGTTCGCTTAGCTTTCTTT. Its translation is CASSPVGGVRLAFF. This chain joins TRBV28 and TRBJ1-1, with D possibly TRBD1 on 6 matching bases. Germline CDR1 is MDHEN and CDR2 is SYDVKM. The V end lost 5 bases, the J end lost 10 bases, and 20 bases lay between the germline ends. The CDR3 loop spans 14 amino acids. Together with reference TRBV28 and TRBJ1-1, the CDR3 gives the full variable domain: DVKVTQSSRYLVKRTGEKVFLECVQDMDHENMFWYRQDPGLGLRLIYFSYDVKMKEKGDIPEGYSVSREKKERFSLILESASTNQTSMYLCASSPVGGVRLAFFGQGTRLTVV.

The gene calls are TRBV7-8 and TRBJ2-3; D uncertain. The V gene's germline CDR1 is SGHVS and CDR2 FQNEAQ. This CDR3 contains 16 residues. V was trimmed by 3 bases and J by 0 bases, leaving 13 bases between them. The CDR3: CASSFSSGSSTDTQYF. As DNA, the CDR3 is TGTGCCAGCAGCTTTAGTTCAGGATCAAGCACAGATACGCAGTATTTT.

This sequence joins TRBV28 and TRBJ2-1; tentative D call: TRBD1 (5 bases). The CDR3 spans 18 residues. Deletions cut 3 bases from V and 0 bases from J, with 18 bases between. Germline values: CDR1 MDHEN, CDR2 SYDVKM. As DNA, the CDR3 is TGTGCCAGCAGTTTCCCCAGACAGCCACCTTACTCCTACAATGAGCAGTTCTTC. Translated, it gives CASSFPRQPPYSYNEQFF. The full variable domain, its missing parts supplied by reference TRBV28 and TRBJ2-1, is DVKVTQSSRYLVKRTGEKVFLECVQDMDHENMFWYRQDPGLGLRLIYFSYDVKMKEKGDIPEGYSVSREKKERFSLILESASTNQTSMYLCASSFPRQPPYSYNEQFFGPGTRLTVL.

The chain combines TRBV19 with TRBJ1-6, with D perhaps matching TRBD1 (6 bases). With 2 bases removed from V and 7 bases from J, the gap between germline ends came to 12 bases. The germline V gene encodes CDR1 LNHDA and CDR2 SQIVND (reference sequence). The CDR3 contains 15 residues. The CDR3, as DNA: TGTGCCAGTAGTATATTCAGTCAGGGGAATTCACCCCTCCACTTT. Its protein product is CASSIFSQGNSPLHF.

The gene calls are TRBV9 and TRBJ1-3; perhaps TRBD1 as D (5 bases). V lost 0 bases and J 2 bases, leaving 15 bases between the germline ends. The CDR3 is 17 residues long. Germline CDR1 and CDR2: SGDLS and YYNGEE. The DNA of the CDR3 is TGTGCCAGCAGCGTAGGCGGGACCTCCACCGCTGGAAACACCATATATTTT. This encodes CASSVGGTSTAGNTIYF.

The chain carries TRBV10-3 and TRBJ1-6; tentative D call: TRBD1 (6 bases). Germline assignment: CDR1 ENHRY and CDR2 SYGVKD. V was cut by 7 bases and J by 7 bases, with 11 bases left in between. The length of the CDR3 is 13 residues. The DNA for the CDR3 is TGTGCCATCACGGCAGGGGTCAATTCACCCCTCCACTTT. Residues: CAITAGVNSPLHF.